This record looks at one T cell receptor (beta chain) sequence and its context. These data are taken from a study of blood T cell repertoires in COVID-19. Study-level information: Donors in the United States, Italy and Spain gave samples during acute or convalescent COVID-19.

Seattle patients were enrolled during active infection and followed longitudinally. In the study's own analysis: Nucleated cell number was recorded as an estimate derived from reference gene primer amplification. Profiling relied on immunoSEQ multiplex PCR, and the TCRdb table lists in-frame clones only, not all of them. V, J and clone size are taken as reported in that table, and D and trimming were inferred from the DNA itself. The sample comprises 200,000 to 300,000 clones, roughly 86% of which are singletons, and about 5.2% rests with the top ten. There are 15 residues in the CDR3. Trimming cost V 3 bases and J 4 bases, with 16 bases left between them. Germline V gives CDR1 SGHRS, CDR2 YFSETQ.

The chain has TRBV5-1 and TRBJ1-2, with D possibly matching TRBD1 (5 bases). Sequencing was done on a sample of peripheral blood. The receptor's source is an older woman with COVID-19, enrolled during active disease. The CDR3 DNA reads TGCGCCAGCAGCTCAATTTCACCAGGGTCCTATGGCTACACCTTC. This encodes CASSSISPGSYGYTF.